This TCR beta chain emerged from a study of T cell changes during pregnancy in multiple sclerosis. From germline, CDR1 is MNHEY and CDR2 SMNVEV (reference sequence). J was trimmed by 2 bases and V by 0 bases; bases with no gene match: 6. This CDR3 region has 16 residues. The table came from immunoSEQ multiplex PCR; TCRdb's copy has only in-frame clones and leaves some out. The table includes tens of thousands of clones, 90% detected once. The sample in question was CD8+ T cells from peripheral blood mononuclear cells, obtained before pregnancy. This receptor was identified in a female donor with multiple sclerosis, enrolled in a pregnancy study. V is TRBV27 and J is TRBJ2-7; 8 bases line up with TRBD1. CDR3 residues: CASSLSPGGGTYEQYF. The CDR3 DNA is TGTGCCAGCAGTTTATCCCCAGGGGGCGGTACCTACGAGCAGTACTTC.